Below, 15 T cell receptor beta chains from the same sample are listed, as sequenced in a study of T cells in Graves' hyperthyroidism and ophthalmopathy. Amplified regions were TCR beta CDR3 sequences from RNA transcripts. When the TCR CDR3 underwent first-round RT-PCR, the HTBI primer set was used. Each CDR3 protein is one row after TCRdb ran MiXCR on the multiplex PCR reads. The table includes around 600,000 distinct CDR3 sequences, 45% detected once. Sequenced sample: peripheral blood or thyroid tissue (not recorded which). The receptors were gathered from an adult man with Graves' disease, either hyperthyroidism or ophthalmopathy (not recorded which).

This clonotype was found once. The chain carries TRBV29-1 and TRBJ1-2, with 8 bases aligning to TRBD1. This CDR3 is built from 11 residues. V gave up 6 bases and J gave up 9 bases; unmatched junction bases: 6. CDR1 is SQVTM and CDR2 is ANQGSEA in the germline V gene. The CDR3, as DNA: TGCAGCGTGGTGACAGGGGCAAGCTACACCTTC. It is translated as CSVVTGASYTF.

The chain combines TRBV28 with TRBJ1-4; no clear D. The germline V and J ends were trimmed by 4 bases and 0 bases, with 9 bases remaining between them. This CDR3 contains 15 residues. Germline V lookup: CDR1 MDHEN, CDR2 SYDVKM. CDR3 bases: TGTGCCAGCAGTTCGTACGACGCAACTAATGAAAAACTGTTTTTT. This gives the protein CASSSYDATNEKLFF.

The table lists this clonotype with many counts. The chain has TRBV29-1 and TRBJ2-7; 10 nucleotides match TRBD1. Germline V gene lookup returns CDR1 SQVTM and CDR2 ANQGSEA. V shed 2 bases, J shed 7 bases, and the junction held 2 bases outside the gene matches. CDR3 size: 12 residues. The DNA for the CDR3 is TGCAGCGTTGAACCGGGACAGGGGGAGCAGTACTTC. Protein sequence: CSVEPGQGEQYF.

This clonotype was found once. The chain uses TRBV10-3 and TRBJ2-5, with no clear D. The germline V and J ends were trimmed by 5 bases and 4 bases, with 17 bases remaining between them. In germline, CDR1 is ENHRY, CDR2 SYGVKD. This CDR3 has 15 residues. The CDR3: CAISPDKLWGETQYF. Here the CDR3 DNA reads TGTGCCATCAGTCCTGACAAACTATGGGGAGAGACCCAGTACTTC.

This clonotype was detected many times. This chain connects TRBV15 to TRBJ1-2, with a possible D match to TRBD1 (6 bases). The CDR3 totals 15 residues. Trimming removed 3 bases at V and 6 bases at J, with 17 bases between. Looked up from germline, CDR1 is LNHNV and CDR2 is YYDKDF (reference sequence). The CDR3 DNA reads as TGTGCCACCAGCAGCGCGATAGGACAGATGCATGGCTACACCTTC. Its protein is CATSSAIGQMHGYTF.

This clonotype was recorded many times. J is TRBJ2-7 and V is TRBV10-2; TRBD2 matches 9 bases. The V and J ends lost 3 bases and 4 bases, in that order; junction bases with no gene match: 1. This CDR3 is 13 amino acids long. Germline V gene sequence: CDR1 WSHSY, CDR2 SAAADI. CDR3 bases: TGCGCCAGCAGTGAAAGCGGGAGGTACGAGCAGTACTTC. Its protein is CASSESGRYEQYF.

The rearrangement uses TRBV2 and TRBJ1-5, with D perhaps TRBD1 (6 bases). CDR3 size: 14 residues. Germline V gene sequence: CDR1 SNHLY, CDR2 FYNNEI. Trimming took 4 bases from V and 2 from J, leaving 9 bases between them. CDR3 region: CASSVGTRNQPQHF. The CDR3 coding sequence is TGTGCCAGCAGTGTCGGGACACGCAATCAGCCCCAGCATTTT.

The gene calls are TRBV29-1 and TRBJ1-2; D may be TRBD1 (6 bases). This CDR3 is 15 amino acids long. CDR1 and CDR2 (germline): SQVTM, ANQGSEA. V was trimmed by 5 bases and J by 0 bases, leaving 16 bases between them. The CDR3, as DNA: TGCAGCGTTCTGCCCCGGGACAAGTCTAACTATGGCTACACCTTC. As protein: CSVLPRDKSNYGYTF.

The CDR3 loop reads CSARAPWTDSYEQYF. CDR3 DNA: TGCAGTGCTAGAGCGCCTTGGACAGACTCCTACGAGCAGTACTTC. J is TRBJ2-7 and V is TRBV20-1; tentatively, D is TRBD1 (6 bases). Trimming took 1 base from V and 0 from J, leaving 13 bases between them. Germline values: CDR1 DFQATT, CDR2 SNEGSKA (reference sequence). The CDR3 contains 15 residues.

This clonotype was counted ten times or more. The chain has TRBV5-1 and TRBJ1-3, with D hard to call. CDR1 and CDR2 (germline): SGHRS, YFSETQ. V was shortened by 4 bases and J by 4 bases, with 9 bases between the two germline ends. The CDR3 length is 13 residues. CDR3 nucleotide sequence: TGCGCCAGCAGCGGAGGTGGGGGAAACACCATATATTTT. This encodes CASSGGGGNTIYF.

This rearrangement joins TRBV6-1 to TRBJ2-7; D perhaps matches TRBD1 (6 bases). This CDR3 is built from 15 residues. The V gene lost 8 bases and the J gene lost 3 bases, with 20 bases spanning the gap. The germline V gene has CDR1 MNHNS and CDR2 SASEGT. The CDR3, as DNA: TGTGCCAGCTCCCCAAGAGTACAGGGAAGCTACGAGCAGTACTTC. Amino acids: CASSPRVQGSYEQYF.

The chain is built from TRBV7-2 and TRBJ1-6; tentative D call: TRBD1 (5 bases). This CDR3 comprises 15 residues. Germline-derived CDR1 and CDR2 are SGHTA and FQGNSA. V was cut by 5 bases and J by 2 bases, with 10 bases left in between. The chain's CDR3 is CASSPPGPYNSPLHF. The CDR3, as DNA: TGTGCCAGCAGCCCCCCGGGGCCCTATAATTCACCCCTCCACTTT.

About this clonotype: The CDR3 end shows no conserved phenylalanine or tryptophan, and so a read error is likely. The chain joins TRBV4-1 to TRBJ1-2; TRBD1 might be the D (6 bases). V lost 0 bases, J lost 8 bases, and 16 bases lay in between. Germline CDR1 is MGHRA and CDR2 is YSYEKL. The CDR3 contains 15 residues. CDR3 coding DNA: TGCGCCAGCAGCCAAGATGGCTACAGGGCCGGGGGCTACACCCTC. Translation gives CASSQDGYRAGGYTL.

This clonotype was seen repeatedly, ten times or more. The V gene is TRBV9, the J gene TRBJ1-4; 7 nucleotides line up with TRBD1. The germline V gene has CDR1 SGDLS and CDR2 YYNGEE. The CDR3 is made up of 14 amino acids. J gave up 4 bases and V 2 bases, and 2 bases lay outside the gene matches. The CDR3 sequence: CASSVTGSNEKLFF. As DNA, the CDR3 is TGTGCCAGCAGCGTGACAGGGAGTAATGAAAAACTGTTTTTT.

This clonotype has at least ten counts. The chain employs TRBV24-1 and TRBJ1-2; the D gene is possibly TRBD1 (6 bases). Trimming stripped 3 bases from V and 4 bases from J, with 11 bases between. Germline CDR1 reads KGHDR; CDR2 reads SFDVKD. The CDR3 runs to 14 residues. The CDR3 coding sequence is TGTGCCACCAGTGATGCCACAGGGACCTATGGCTACACCTTC. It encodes CATSDATGTYGYTF.